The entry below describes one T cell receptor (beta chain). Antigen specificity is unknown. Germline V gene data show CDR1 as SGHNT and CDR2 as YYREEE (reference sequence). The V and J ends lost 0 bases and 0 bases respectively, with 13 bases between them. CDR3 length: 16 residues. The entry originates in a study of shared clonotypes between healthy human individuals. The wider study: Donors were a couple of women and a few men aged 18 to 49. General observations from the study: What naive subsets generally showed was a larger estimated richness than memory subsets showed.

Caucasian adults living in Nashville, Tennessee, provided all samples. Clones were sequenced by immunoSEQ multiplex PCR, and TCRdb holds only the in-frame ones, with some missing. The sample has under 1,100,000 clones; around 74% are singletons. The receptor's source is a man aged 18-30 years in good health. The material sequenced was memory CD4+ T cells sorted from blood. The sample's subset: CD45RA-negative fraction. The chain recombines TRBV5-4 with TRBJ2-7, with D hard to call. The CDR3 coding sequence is TGTGCCAGCAGCTTGGGTGGTTCCCTGACCTCCTACGAGCAGTACTTC. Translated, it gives CASSLGGSLTSYEQYF.